The subject of this entry is one TCR beta chain. Libraries were prepared by immunoSEQ multiplex PCR; TCRdb keeps only in-frame clonotypes and omits some of them. This table has around 300,000 clones, about 93% appearing once. This entry belongs to a study of blood T cell repertoires in COVID-19. Trimming cost V 5 bases and J 5 bases; bases outside gene matches: 9. The CDR3 extends over 16 amino acids. Germline values: CDR1 SGHNT, CDR2 YENEEA. The chain carries TRBV11-3 and TRBJ2-5; 12 nucleotides agree with TRBD1. The sequence derives from a woman in her 30s with COVID-19, enrolled during active disease. The sequenced sample consisted of peripheral blood. CDR3 amino acids: CASSPGTGGLGETQYF. Written as DNA, the CDR3 is TGTGCCAGCAGCCCGGGGACAGGGGGCCTGGGGGAGACCCAGTACTTC.